These 17 T cell receptor beta chains were sequenced from one sample in a study of vaccination and CD4 T cells after COVID-19. The antigens of these receptors remain unknown. Stated treatment: roughly 11-day PBMC culture with coronavirus spike peptide pools or control peptides (ViraFEST assay). Scientists ran DNA taken from cultured CD4+ T cells through the Oncomine TCR Beta short-read assay for sequencing. TCRdb used MiXCR to reprocess the PCR reads, holding one entry per CDR3 protein. The repertoire consists of under 15,000 distinct CDR3 sequences, with around 50% occurring once and the leading ten covering about 21%. Sequenced material: CD4+ T cells from blood, cultured in vitro. The receptors were sampled from a human donor who had recovered from COVID-19.

This clonotype came up a few times. CDR3 DNA sequence: TGTGCCACCAGTGACGGGGGGGGTTACGAGCAGTACTTC. It yields the protein CATSDGGGYEQYF. The chain links TRBV24-1 to TRBJ2-7; 8 bases fit TRBD2. CDR1 KGHDR and CDR2 SFDVKD come from the germline V gene. Losses at the gene ends were 4 bases for V and 4 bases for J; bases not matched to a gene: 2. The CDR3 covers 13 residues.

The sample holds a few counts of this clonotype. This chain joins TRBV20-1 and TRBJ2-5; D remains ambiguous. The V gene lost 5 bases and the J gene lost 5 bases, with 18 bases spanning the gap. Germline V gene sequence: CDR1 DFQATT, CDR2 SNEGSKA (reference sequence). The CDR3 is 14 residues long. The CDR3 is CSAPSDWPVETQYF. CDR3 bases: TGCAGTGCTCCCTCCGATTGGCCCGTGGAGACCCAGTACTTC.

The rearrangement uses TRBV20-1 and TRBJ1-4; possibly TRBD1 for D (5 bases). Germline-derived CDR1 and CDR2 are DFQATT and SNEGSKA (reference sequence). Trimming removed 1 base from V and 10 bases from J, with 13 bases in between. The length of the CDR3 is 13 residues. The CDR3 sequence: CSARAGGSGKLFF. DNA of the CDR3: TGCAGTGCTAGAGCCGGGGGGTCCGGAAAACTGTTTTTT.

This sequence joins TRBV18 and TRBJ1-1, with D possibly matching TRBD1 (6 bases). V lost 6 bases and J 5 bases, leaving 19 bases between the germline ends. Germline values: CDR1 KGHSH, CDR2 LQKENI. The CDR3 loop spans 15 amino acids. The CDR3 nucleotides read TGTGCCAGCTCCCCGTCCCGGGGGCCAGTAACTGAAGCTTTCTTT. It encodes CASSPSRGPVTEAFF.

The chain links TRBV11-3 to TRBJ2-3, with TRBD2 identical over 7 bases. The J segment lost 3 bases and the V segment lost 1 base, leaving 4 bases of the junction unmatched. The CDR3 runs to 15 residues. Germline assignment: CDR1 SGHNT and CDR2 YENEEA. In DNA form, the CDR3 reads TGTGCCAGCAGCTTAGGGGGAGGGCGTACAGATACGCAGTATTTT. Protein product: CASSLGGGRTDTQYF.

The chain links TRBV14 to TRBJ1-2; no firm D call. CDR3 size: 21 residues. The V gene lost 0 bases and the J gene lost 1 base, with 27 bases spanning the gap. Germline CDR1 is SGHDN and CDR2 is FVKESK. The CDR3 DNA reads as TGTGCCAGCAGCCAAGATTATAACGAGAACAAGGTCGGACTTCTTAACTATGGCTACACCTTC. It is translated as CASSQDYNENKVGLLNYGYTF.

With respect to this clonotype: A much bigger clone sits one base away, suggesting this may be a read error. The V and J genes are TRBV6-4 and TRBJ2-3; perhaps TRBD1 as D (5 bases). The germline CDR1 and CDR2 sequences are MRHNA and SNTAGT. This CDR3 spans 14 amino acids. The CDR3 sequence is CASSDRGTTDTRYF. The DNA for the CDR3 is TGTGCCAGCAGTGACAGGGGAACCACAGATACGCGGTATTTT.

The chain has TRBV7-2 and TRBJ2-7; possible D gene TRBD2, 6 bases. The CDR3 is 15 residues long. Germline CDR1 SGHTA, CDR2 FQGNSA. V shed 1 base and J shed 0 bases, with 10 bases lying between them. The CDR3 coding sequence is TGTGCCAGCAGCTTAGGTAGCGGAGTCTCCTACGAGCAGTACTTC. It is translated as CASSLGSGVSYEQYF.

V usage is TRBV6-2 or TRBV6-3 and J usage is TRBJ2-7; 12 nucleotides align to TRBD2. V was clipped by 5 bases and J by 4 bases; unmatched bases: 12. In germline, CDR1 is MNHEY, CDR2 SVGEGT. The CDR3 contains 17 residues. This CDR3 is CASSETPGLAGFYEQYF. In DNA form, the CDR3 reads TGTGCCAGCAGTGAGACTCCGGGACTAGCGGGCTTTTACGAGCAGTACTTC.

This clonotype occurred a few times. The chain carries TRBV5-6 and TRBJ2-5, with 8 nucleotides matching TRBD1. In germline, CDR1 is SGHDT, CDR2 YYEEEE. J was trimmed by 4 bases and V by 6 bases; bases with no gene match: 8. The CDR3 is made up of 14 amino acids. This chain's CDR3 is CASTFGQGLETQYF. CDR3 in DNA: TGTGCCAGCACCTTCGGACAGGGCTTAGAGACCCAGTACTTC.

This clonotype showed up just a few times. Here the CDR3 DNA reads TGCAGTGCTCAGCGGGGAGGCGGAGGGGAGACCCAGTACTTC. Encoded protein: CSAQRGGGGETQYF. The chain employs TRBV20-1 and TRBJ2-5, with 7 bases aligning to TRBD2. Germline-derived CDR1 and CDR2 are DFQATT and SNEGSKA (reference sequence). CDR3 length equals 14 residues. Trimming at V came to 5 bases and at J to 5 bases, leaving 11 bases not matched to a gene.

This rearrangement joins TRBV4-3 to TRBJ2-7; 8 positions agree with TRBD2. The germline V gene has CDR1 LGHNA and CDR2 YSLEER. Germline trimming cut 0 bases from V and 7 bases from J; bases unmatched to any gene: 8. The CDR3 is 15 residues long. The CDR3 region has the DNA TGCGCCAGCAGCCAAGATGGCGGGAGGTTTCGTGAGCAGTACTTC. This encodes CASSQDGGRFREQYF.

The J gene is TRBJ1-5, the V gene TRBV20-1; TRBD1 matches at 12 bases. In germline, CDR1 is DFQATT, CDR2 SNEGSKA (reference sequence). The length of the CDR3 is 19 residues. The V gene end was trimmed by 0 bases and the J gene end by 2 bases; junction bases not matched to a gene: 11. This chain's CDR3 is CSARDSRDRGRLGNQPQHF. The CDR3 region has the DNA TGCAGTGCTAGAGATTCCCGGGACAGGGGGCGACTGGGCAATCAGCCCCAGCATTTT.

CDR3 amino acids: CSALPGLEFHEQYF. DNA for the CDR3: TGCAGTGCTCTTCCGGGACTAGAGTTCCACGAGCAGTACTTC. V gene TRBV20-1 combines with J gene TRBJ2-7; TRBD2 matches 8 bases. This CDR3 spans 14 amino acids. After removal of 5 bases from V and 5 bases from J, the junction contained 11 bases not matched to a gene. Germline values: CDR1 DFQATT, CDR2 SNEGSKA (reference sequence).

This chain joins TRBV7-8 and TRBJ1-3; D gene uncertain. The V gene's germline CDR1 is SGHVS and CDR2 FQNEAQ. V dropped 3 bases and J dropped 4 bases, with 10 bases sitting between them. The CDR3 consists of 14 residues. This chain's CDR3 is CASSFRGGGNTIYF. The CDR3 DNA is TGTGCCAGCAGCTTCCGGGGAGGAGGAAACACCATATATTTT.

The chain joins TRBV29-1 to TRBJ2-1; D is perhaps TRBD1 (5 bases). The CDR3 runs to 11 residues. The germline CDR1 and CDR2 sequences are SQVTM and ANQGSEA. The V and J ends lost 3 bases and 10 bases respectively, with 10 bases between them. For the CDR3, the DNA is TGCAGCGTTGATGGGGCAGTAGAGCAGTTCTTC. It is translated as CSVDGAVEQFF.

This clonotype was counted only a few times. The chain employs TRBV5-1 and TRBJ1-2; no definite D call. CDR1 is SGHRS, CDR2 YFSETQ, per germline. The CDR3 is made up of 13 amino acids. V was clipped by 1 base and J by 0 bases, with 4 bases between them. CDR3: CASSLTANYGYTF. CDR3 nucleotides: TGCGCCAGCAGCTTGACAGCTAACTATGGCTACACCTTC. Combining the CDR3 with reference TRBV5-1 and TRBJ1-2 gives the whole variable domain KAGVTQTPRYLIKTRGQQVTLSCSPISGHRSVSWYQQTPGQGLQFLFEYFSETQRNKGNFPGRFSGRQFSNSRSEMNVSTLELGDSALYLCASSLTANYGYTFGSGTRLTVV.